This entry is about one TCR beta chain. Its antigen is still unknown. Germline V lookup: CDR1 KGHSH, CDR2 LQKENI. V was trimmed by 3 bases and J by 6 bases, leaving 12 bases between them. This CDR3 is 15 amino acids long. These data belong to a study of shared clonotypes between healthy human individuals. Turning to the study itself: A couple of female and a few male donors aged 18 to 49 were enrolled.

Measured with immunoSEQ multiplex PCR; TCRdb has only the in-frame clones, and not every one. The sample yields about 490,000 clones, 70% to 80% seen once. Study conclusions and caveats: Clonotype sharing among donors likely depends on sequencing depth.

The sample was PBMCs. The source of this sequence is a woman aged 40 to 50 in good health. Some clones in this sample may be carry-over from other donors' samples. The chain employs TRBV18 and TRBJ1-6; a possible D gene is TRBD1 (6 bases). The CDR3 region is CASSPGAGANSPLHF. The CDR3 nucleotides read TGTGCCAGCTCACCCGGAGCAGGGGCTAATTCACCCCTCCACTTT.